This TCR beta chain was captured by sequencing in a study of T cell responses to AZD1222 COVID-19 vaccine. Findings and limits, study-wide: Within unmutated variant regions lay the reported targets of nearly half of spike-specific TCRs. Spike-specific TCR breadth rose after two AZD1222 doses, and depth rose as well. There were mostly white British donors and more females than males, and clonal diversity was possibly underestimated.

V gave up 5 bases and J gave up 2 bases; unmatched junction bases: 5. Germline V gene sequence: CDR1 SGHTA, CDR2 FQGNSA. This CDR3 region has 14 residues. Note on this clone: Antigen: not known.

The analysis combined second doses at about 4 or about 12 weeks. The repertoire was sequenced with immunoSEQ multiplex PCR; TCRdb's copy has only in-frame clones and lacks some. This table holds around 100,000 clones, 70% to 90% found once. The chain couples TRBV7-2 to TRBJ2-5; 7 bases agree with TRBD2. The TCR comes from an adult who received the AZD1222 COVID-19 vaccine. Sequencing was performed on peripheral blood, taken 28 days after the second AZD1222 dose. CDR3 amino acids: CASSKLGGQETQYF. The DNA for the CDR3 is TGTGCCAGCAGCAAGCTGGGGGGGCAAGAGACCCAGTACTTC.